This T cell receptor beta chain appears in the sequencing data of a study of shared clonotypes between healthy human individuals. The wider study: Used for every donor were three CD4 naive, three CD4 memory, two CD8 naive and one CD8 memory plate.

On this clone: As yet, its antigen is unknown.

Study-wide results and limits: A handful of donors held around 5% of naive CD4 clonotypes in common. Against clonotypes common to all four donors, non-shared ones had lower generation probabilities.

Germline CDR1 is MDHEN and CDR2 is SYDVKM. The CDR3 is 15 residues long. After removal of 6 bases from V and 3 bases from J, the junction contained 5 bases not matched to a gene. Profiling relied on immunoSEQ multiplex PCR, and the TCRdb table lists in-frame clones only, not all of them. The data show around 2.3 million clones, under 97% seen once. This chain uses TRBV28 with TRBJ2-4; TRBD1 agrees at 10 bases. The receptor's source is a young man in good health. The sample taken for sequencing was naive CD4+ T cells sorted from blood. Subset indicated: CD45RA+ positively selected. The CDR3 coding sequence is TGTGCCAGCAGCCTAAGGACAGGGGGCAAAAACATTCAGTACTTC. Amino acids: CASSLRTGGKNIQYF.